The 10 T cell receptor beta chains in this list originate from one sample, sequenced in a study of T cell clonality in common variable immunodeficiency (dated by TCRdb to between 2015 and 2016). Library generation was performed with the immunoSEQ multiplex PCR assay. The table was pulled from immuneACCESS by TCRdb, which kept in-frame rearrangements only. Such tables lose some clones; where checked, under half of the loss comes from unresolved V genes, and the rest has no known cause. The table shows about 52,000 clones here, with no singletons. The ten largest account for 3% to 4% of the sample. What was sequenced was peripheral blood mononuclear cells. The source is a person aged 18-70 years in good health.

This clone was counted ten times or more. Sequencing ends 3 residues short of the CDR3 end; the germline J gene provides the rest. V gene TRBV19 combines with J gene TRBJ2-5, with 7 bases identical to TRBD2. The CDR3 extends over 14 amino acids. V trimming: 7 bases; J trimming: 4 bases; junction bases outside the gene matches: 9. CDR1 and CDR2 from the germline V gene are LNHDA and SQIVND (reference sequence). Incomplete CDR3 DNA: TGTGCCAGTACTAGGCGGGAGAACTCAGAGACC. Its translation: CASTRRENSET. The entire CDR3 is CASTRRENSETQYF.

This clone came up many times. Read sequence stops 3 residues before the CDR3 end, and the germline J gene provides the missing end. This chain links TRBV6-2 or TRBV6-3 with TRBJ2-7; 7 bases are a match to TRBD2. The trim removed 8 bases at V and 6 bases at J, leaving 7 bases unmatched. The CDR3 consists of 12 residues. Germline CDR1 is MNHEY and CDR2 is SVGEGT. The chain's CDR3 is CASWDGGVEQYF. CDR3 bases read: TGTGCCAGCTGGGATGGGGGGGTCGAG.

Here the CDR3 reads CASSANTGQGNSPLHF. CDR3 DNA, as far as it was read: TGTGCCAGCAGCGCTAATACGGGACAGGGAAATTCACCC. V gene TRBV7-6 combines with J gene TRBJ1-6, with 9 bases identical to TRBD1. The CDR3 extends 3 residues past the end of the read, so its final part is completed from the germline J gene. The V segment lost 5 bases and the J segment 7 bases; nucleotides outside the gene matches: 9. The V gene's germline CDR1 is SGHVS and CDR2 FNYEAQ. This CDR3 is 16 amino acids long.

There are many counts of this clone. The read is 3 residues too short to cover the CDR3 end, so that end is filled in from the germline J gene. The V call is TRBV7-9, the J call TRBJ1-6; TRBD1 might be the D (6 bases). V was trimmed by 5 bases and J by 10 bases, leaving 15 bases between them. The CDR3 is 14 residues long. The V gene's germline CDR1 is SEHNR and CDR2 FQNEAQ (reference sequence). The DNA read from the CDR3 is TGTGCCAGCAGCCCCGACAGGAACGGATCACCC. The encoded protein is CASSPDRNGSP. The whole CDR3 protein reads CASSPDRNGSPLHF.

This clone showed up many times. The CDR3 end lies 3 residues beyond the end of the read and is filled in from the germline J gene. This chain connects TRBV4-1 to TRBJ2-1; D might be TRBD1 (5 bases). This CDR3 region has 16 residues. V lost 0 bases to trimming and J lost 5 bases, with 14 bases between them. Germline CDR1 and CDR2: MGHRA and YSYEKL. The CDR3 DNA, read in part, is TGCGCCAGCAGCCAAGATTCGTGGGTGGGGCACAATGAG. This sequence encodes CASSQDSWVGHNE. In full, the CDR3 reads CASSQDSWVGHNEQFF.

This clone was picked up many times. The missing CDR3 end, 3 residues past where the read stops, is filled in from the germline J gene. V gene TRBV13 combines with J gene TRBJ2-4; 12 bases are a match to TRBD2. Per the germline V gene, CDR1 is PRHDT and CDR2 is FYEKMQ (reference sequence). CDR3 length equals 13 residues. CDR3 in amino acids: CASSPRTSGNQYF. CDR3 DNA, as far as it was read: TGTGCCAGCAGCCCCAGGACTAGCGGGAAT.

This clone was counted at least ten times. The read is 3 residues too short to cover the CDR3 end, so that end is filled in from the germline J gene. This chain connects TRBV10-3 to TRBJ1-3; the D is unclear. The V and J ends lost 7 bases and 3 bases respectively, with 13 bases between them. This CDR3 is 14 amino acids long. The germline CDR1 and CDR2 sequences are ENHRY and SYGVKD. The sequenced CDR3 bases are TGTGCCATCATGTCCCCAAACAGTGGAAACACC. Its translation: CAIMSPNSGNT. The CDR3 reads in full as CAIMSPNSGNTIYF.

This clone showed up many times. With the read ending 3 residues before the CDR3 end, the germline J gene is used to fill in that end. The rearrangement joins TRBV5-1 to TRBJ1-1; D unclear. V was shortened by 5 bases and J by 3 bases, with 11 bases between the two germline ends. Germline loops: CDR1 SGHRS, CDR2 YFSETQ. The CDR3 runs 13 residues. The sequenced part of the CDR3 DNA is TGCGCCAGCAGGCAACCCGGGTACACTGAA. Amino acid sequence: CASRQPGYTE. Given in full, the CDR3 is CASRQPGYTEAFF. Variable domain in full (rest from reference TRBV5-1 and TRBJ1-1): KAGVTQTPRYLIKTRGQQVTLSCSPISGHRSVSWYQQTPGQGLQFLFEYFSETQRNKGNFPGRFSGRQFSNSRSEMNVSTLELGDSALYLCASRQPGYTEAFFGQGTRLTVV.

Many counts were recorded for this clone. At one end the junction does not follow the germline gene, possibly because of a read error. The read falls 3 residues short of the CDR3 end, and the missing part is taken from the germline J gene. The rearrangement uses TRBV18 and TRBJ1-1; D may be TRBD1 (5 bases). From germline, CDR1 is KGHSH and CDR2 LQKENI. The CDR3 sequence is 14 residues long. The DNA read from the CDR3 is TGTGCCAGCGCACCGCGGGACTGGAACACTGAA. Its translation: CASAPRDWNTE. The CDR3 in full is CASAPRDWNTEAFF.

This clone occurred many times. Read sequence stops 3 residues before the CDR3 end, and the germline J gene provides the missing end. The gene calls are TRBV13 and TRBJ2-1; 11 bases match TRBD1. The ends lost 5 bases at V and 7 bases at J; junction bases unmatched: 10. The CDR3 runs 16 residues. Germline CDR1 reads PRHDT; CDR2 reads FYEKMQ (reference sequence). The CDR3 DNA, read in part, is TGTGCCAGCAGCGGATGGACAGGGGGCTTCGATAATGAG. Amino acid sequence: CASSGWTGGFDNE. The entire CDR3 protein reads CASSGWTGGFDNEQFF.